The clone carrying this T cell receptor beta chain was picked up a small number of times. As yet, its antigen is unknown. Trimming took off 6 bases at V and 6 bases at J, with 14 bases between the two ends. This CDR3 region has 14 residues. TCRdb itself ran the 5' RACE reads through MiXCR, one entry per CDR3 protein. The sample has more than 650,000 distinct CDR3 sequences; 6.1% are singletons. The data belong to a study of identical twins. Study results and caveats: For cord blood, abundant beta clonotypes had fewer insertions, unlike memory repertoires, which showed none. For out-of-frame alpha sequences shared by twins, low generation probability was in excess.

Every donor was a healthy Caucasian. The gene calls are TRBV12-3 or TRBV12-4 and TRBJ2-2; D is unclear. Material: naive T cells sorted from blood. This receptor was identified in a man between 18 and 29 years old in good health. CDR3 DNA: TGTGCCAGCAGGGATCCCGGAGTCCCCGGGGAGCTGTTTTTT. It is translated as CASRDPGVPGELFF.